A single sample is the source of the 22 T cell receptor beta chains below, sequenced in a study of HIV-infected patients and healthy controls. Roughly three months, about 14 weeks, into antiretroviral therapy, follow-up blood was collected. Whole blood was used without fractionation, so all unsorted peripheral T cells were included. Alpha and beta constant-region primers primed reverse transcription of around 500 ng RNA. Each of the alpha and beta chains got its own library through chain-specific third strand synthesis with indices. TCRdb re-called the 5' RACE reads through MiXCR, storing one row per CDR3 protein. The repertoire holds roughly 20,000 distinct CDR3 sequences, with 7.5% to 10% as singletons. The starting material was blood, obtained during antiretroviral therapy. These receptors were taken from an adult with HIV infection.

Regarding this clonotype: With a much larger clone just one base away, this may be a read error. The missing conserved phenylalanine or tryptophan at the end of this CDR3 makes a read error likely. This chain joins TRBV11-2 and TRBJ2-6; TRBD2 is a possible D gene (5 bases). Germline CDR1 SGHAT, CDR2 FQNNGV. Trimming took off 8 bases at V and 0 bases at J, with 11 bases between the two ends. There are 15 residues in the CDR3. The CDR3: CASGGPSSGANVLTS. DNA for the CDR3: TGTGCCAGCGGAGGTCCCTCCTCTGGGGCCAACGTCCTGACTTCC.

This clonotype was recorded at least ten times. This sequence joins TRBV12-3 or TRBV12-4 and TRBJ1-2; possible D gene TRBD1, 5 bases. V was trimmed by 7 bases and J by 5 bases, leaving 17 bases between them. The length of the CDR3 is 14 residues. Here the CDR3 reads CASTLLRGEYGYTF. CDR3 nucleotides: TGTGCCAGCACCCTCCTACGAGGGGAATATGGCTACACCTTC.

The sample holds many counts of this clonotype. V gene TRBV29-1 combines with J gene TRBJ1-2; 7 nucleotides line up with TRBD1. With 5 bases clipped from V and 6 bases from J, the junction kept 3 bases outside the gene matches. Germline V gene sequence: CDR1 SQVTM, CDR2 ANQGSEA. The CDR3 length is 11 residues. The CDR3 sequence is CSVRTGHGYTF. CDR3 bases: TGCAGCGTTCGGACAGGCCATGGCTACACCTTC.

This clonotype showed up just a few times. This sequence joins TRBV5-8 and TRBJ2-2, with D possibly matching TRBD2 (6 bases). This CDR3 contains 15 residues. The V end was cut by 1 base, the J end by 5 bases, with 12 bases between. The germline V gene encodes CDR1 SGHTS and CDR2 YDEGEE. The CDR3 region has the DNA TGTGCCAGCAGCTTGTTGGAGGGTGGAACCGGGGAGCTGTTTTTT. This encodes CASSLLEGGTGELFF.

This clonotype was seen only a few times. This chain connects TRBV13 to TRBJ1-1; 8 nucleotides line up with TRBD1. The CDR3 covers 14 residues. Germline V gene sequence: CDR1 PRHDT, CDR2 FYEKMQ (reference sequence). Trimming took 5 bases from V and 6 from J; bases not matched to a gene: 8. DNA of the CDR3: TGTGCCAGCAGCCCGGACAGGGCGTGGGCTGAAGCTTTCTTT. Translation gives CASSPDRAWAEAFF.

This clonotype was counted a few times. The rearrangement joins TRBV28 to TRBJ2-1; D tentatively fits TRBD1 or TRBD2 (5 bases each). Trimming took 6 bases from V and 0 from J, leaving 15 bases between them. There are 16 residues in the CDR3. Germline CDR1 MDHEN, CDR2 SYDVKM. The CDR3 loop is CASSSGTPSSYNEQFF. Here the CDR3 DNA reads TGTGCCAGCAGCTCCGGGACGCCTAGCTCCTACAATGAGCAGTTCTTC.

This chain links TRBV5-1 with TRBJ2-5; D remains unclear. The V end was cut by 0 bases, the J end by 4 bases, with 13 bases between. CDR1 and CDR2 from the germline V gene are SGHRS and YFSETQ. The CDR3 consists of 15 residues. CDR3 DNA: TGCGCCAGCAGCTTGGAACTCTCGATGGCAGAGACCCAGTACTTC. This codes for CASSLELSMAETQYF.

The table lists this clonotype with a few counts. V is TRBV10-3 and J is TRBJ1-6; TRBD1 aligns across 7 bases. The CDR3 covers 15 residues. Trimming at V came to 0 bases and at J to 5 bases, leaving 1 base not matched to a gene. Germline CDR1 and CDR2: ENHRY and SYGVKD. This CDR3 is CAISESGTDNSPLHF. The CDR3 DNA reads as TGTGCCATCAGTGAGTCGGGGACAGATAATTCACCCCTCCACTTT.

This clonotype was found many times. The chain recombines TRBV7-9 with TRBJ2-2; 10 nucleotides line up with TRBD2. This CDR3 spans 15 amino acids. From germline, CDR1 is SEHNR and CDR2 FQNEAQ (reference sequence). J was trimmed by 1 base and V by 5 bases; bases with no gene match: 1. The CDR3, as DNA: TGTGCCAGCAGCCGGACTAGCGGGAACACCGGGGAGCTGTTTTTT. This gives the protein CASSRTSGNTGELFF.

This clonotype was seen ten or more times. The rearrangement joins TRBV19 to TRBJ1-2, with D tentatively TRBD1 (5 bases). V gave up 7 bases and J gave up 4 bases, with 10 bases separating them. Germline V gene sequence: CDR1 LNHDA, CDR2 SQIVND (reference sequence). CDR3 length: 12 amino acids. The CDR3 sequence: CASKQGPYGYTF. CDR3 coding DNA: TGTGCCAGTAAGCAGGGCCCCTATGGCTACACCTTC.

At least ten counts were recorded for this clonotype. V and J are TRBV7-6 and TRBJ1-5, with TRBD1 matching 9 bases. In germline, CDR1 is SGHVS, CDR2 FNYEAQ. V gave up 3 bases and J gave up 4 bases; unmatched junction bases: 16. The CDR3 sequence is 19 residues long. As DNA, the CDR3 is TGTGCCAGCAGCTTCGTTAGGACAGGGGCACTGGTTACTAATCAGCCCCAGCATTTT. Translating gives CASSFVRTGALVTNQPQHF. Supplemented by reference TRBV7-6 and TRBJ1-5, the full variable domain reads GAGVSQSPRYKVTKRGQDVALRCDPISGHVSLYWYRQALGQGPEFLTYFNYEAQQDKSGLPNDRFSAERPEGSISTLTIQRTEQRDSAMYRCASSFVRTGALVTNQPQHFGDGTRLSIL.

In its sample, this clonotype was seen many times. The CDR3 coding sequence is TGTGCCAGCAGCGGCCGGGACCCGAGCACAGATACGCAGTATTTT. Amino acids: CASSGRDPSTDTQYF. The chain carries TRBV9 and TRBJ2-3, with D tentatively TRBD1 or TRBD2 (5 bases each). Germline lookup yields CDR1 SGDLS and CDR2 YYNGEE. CDR3 length: 15 amino acids. Trimming removed 3 bases at V and 0 bases at J, with 11 bases between.

This clonotype was detected ten times or more. V and J are TRBV7-2 and TRBJ1-4, with D perhaps matching TRBD1 (5 bases). Deletions cut 5 bases from V and 8 bases from J, with 15 bases between. The CDR3 length is 14 residues. Germline V CDR1 and CDR2: SGHTA, FQGNSA. In nucleotides, the CDR3 is TGTGCCAGCAGCCTGGGGGGGAAAAGGGAAAAACTGTTTTTT. As protein: CASSLGGKREKLFF.

At least ten counts were recorded for this clonotype. The gene calls are TRBV28 and TRBJ2-1; TRBD2 matches 11 bases. CDR1 and CDR2 from the germline V gene are MDHEN and SYDVKM. The V gene end was trimmed by 3 bases and the J gene end by 3 bases; junction bases not matched to a gene: 4. The CDR3 totals 16 residues. Written as DNA, the CDR3 is TGTGCCAGCAGTTTTAGCGGGAGGGGACTCTACAATGAGCAGTTCTTC. Protein: CASSFSGRGLYNEQFF.

The table lists this clonotype with many counts. V usage is TRBV12-3 or TRBV12-4 and J usage is TRBJ1-3; D gene ambiguous. Trimming stripped 6 bases from V and 2 bases from J, with 11 bases between. This CDR3 has 14 residues. The CDR3 DNA follows: TGTGCCAGCAGGAACGGACCGGCTGGAAACACCATATATTTT. It encodes CASRNGPAGNTIYF.

This clonotype was observed many times. The rearrangement uses TRBV25-1 and TRBJ1-5; 9 bases are shared with TRBD1. The CDR3 is made up of 14 amino acids. Germline CDR1 MGHDK, CDR2 SYGVNS. V lost 3 bases to trimming and J lost 8 bases; unmatched junction nucleotides: 5. This CDR3 reads CASSDDRGLEPQHF. The CDR3 nucleotides are TGTGCCAGCAGTGATGACAGGGGGTTGGAGCCCCAGCATTTT.

This clonotype showed up many times. The chain combines TRBV28 with TRBJ1-2, with no clear D. Germline V gene data show CDR1 as MDHEN and CDR2 as SYDVKM. The V gene lost 9 bases and the J gene lost 2 bases, with 10 bases spanning the gap. This CDR3 is built from 12 residues. The CDR3 nucleotides read TGTGCCAGTAACATCTTAAACTATGGCTACACCTTC. As protein: CASNILNYGYTF.

Only a few counts were recorded for this clonotype. This chain connects TRBV29-1 to TRBJ2-7; 9 nucleotides line up with TRBD2. The trim removed 4 bases at V and 5 bases at J, leaving 6 bases unmatched. The germline gives CDR1 SQVTM, CDR2 ANQGSEA. The CDR3 extends over 13 amino acids. The CDR3 loop is CSVVAGGWNEQYF. In nucleotides, the CDR3 is TGCAGCGTTGTGGCGGGAGGGTGGAACGAGCAGTACTTC.

This clonotype was recorded many times. The chain carries TRBV20-1 and TRBJ1-1; TRBD1 aligns across 7 bases. Per the germline V gene, CDR1 is DFQATT and CDR2 is SNEGSKA (reference sequence). V gave up 5 bases and J gave up 7 bases; unmatched junction bases: 10. The CDR3 extends over 13 amino acids. CDR3 region: CSAREDGTVEAFF. The CDR3 DNA follows: TGCAGTGCTCGTGAAGACGGGACAGTTGAAGCTTTCTTT.

This clonotype was seen repeatedly, ten times or more. This sequence joins TRBV21-1 and TRBJ1-5. TRBV21-1 is a pseudogene segment. The CDR3 has 13 residues. CDR3 sequence: CASSNEGDQPQHF. Written as DNA, the CDR3 is TGTGCCAGCAGCAACGAGGGCGATCAGCCCCAGCATTTT.

This clonotype was counted many times. The chain recombines TRBV18 with TRBJ1-1; 8 positions agree with TRBD1. J gave up 5 bases and V 0 bases, and 5 bases lay outside the gene matches. CDR3 length: 15 residues. Germline CDR1 reads KGHSH; CDR2 reads LQKENI. This CDR3 is CASSPPDRVKTEAFF. For the CDR3, the DNA is TGTGCCAGCTCACCACCGGACAGGGTAAAGACTGAAGCTTTCTTT.

This clonotype has a count of ten or more. The CDR3 DNA is TGTGCCAGCAGTTACTCATGGGACACTGAAGCTTTCTTT. This codes for CASSYSWDTEAFF. This chain connects TRBV6-5 to TRBJ1-1; no clear D. V shed 0 bases and J shed 3 bases, with 5 bases lying between them. CDR3 length equals 13 residues. CDR1 MNHEY and CDR2 SVGAGI come from the germline V gene.